What follows are 23 T cell receptor beta chains derived from one specimen sequenced in a study of vaccination effects on CD4 cells after COVID-19. Only in-frame clones appear in the TCRdb table, and some are missing; sequencing was by immunoSEQ multiplex PCR. Counted here are tens of thousands of clones, approximately 74% occurring once; the ten biggest clones make up approximately 1.9%. The antigens of these receptors remain unknown. Antigen-specific CD4+ T cells were first expanded with viral peptide pools by the ViraFEST assay and only then sequenced. Researchers isolated CD4+ T cells once approximately ten days of culture had elapsed. The sample was CD4+ T cells from PBMCs cultured with HCoV-229E spike peptides, taken before COVID-19 vaccination. All receptors derive from a human donor who received a COVID-19 vaccine.

This sequence joins TRBV10-3 and TRBJ2-7; 7 positions match TRBD1. The V segment lost 5 bases and the J segment 3 bases; nucleotides outside the gene matches: 4. CDR1 ENHRY and CDR2 SYGVKD come from the germline V gene. The CDR3 runs to 13 residues. The CDR3 DNA reads TGTGCCATCAGTTATGGACAGGACTACGAGCAGTACGTC. It is translated as CAISYGQDYEQYV.

The genes are TRBV19 and TRBJ2-5, with D unclear. This CDR3 is 14 amino acids long. The V gene lost 5 bases and the J gene lost 3 bases, with 13 bases spanning the gap. The germline CDR1 and CDR2 sequences are LNHDA and SQIVND (reference sequence). The CDR3 coding sequence is TGTGCCAGTAGTTTACGACATGTGGAAGAGACCCAGTACTTC. Translation: CASSLRHVEETQYF.

The genes are TRBV2 and TRBJ2-2; TRBD1 or TRBD2 may be the D gene (5 bases each). This CDR3 region has 15 residues. Trimming stripped 8 bases from V and 1 base from J, with 14 bases between. Per the germline V gene, CDR1 is SNHLY and CDR2 is FYNNEI. The CDR3 loop reads CASDREGMNTGELFF. CDR3 bases: TGTGCCAGCGACCGTGAGGGGATGAACACCGGGGAGCTGTTTTTT.

J is TRBJ1-1 and V is TRBV2, with a tentative D call TRBD1 (5 bases). Between the trimmed V and J ends, which lost 8 bases and 7 bases, there was a span of 20 bases. Germline CDR1 is SNHLY and CDR2 is FYNNEI. The CDR3 length is 14 residues. CDR3 protein: CASDPRRGGGEAFF. The CDR3, as DNA: TGTGCCAGCGACCCGCGAAGGGGAGGAGGTGAAGCTTTCTTT.

The chain links TRBV27 to TRBJ1-4, with 8 bases matching TRBD1. Germline V lookup: CDR1 MNHEY, CDR2 SMNVEV (reference sequence). Trimming at V came to 6 bases and at J to 0 bases, leaving 3 bases not matched to a gene. The length of the CDR3 is 15 residues. CDR3: CASRDRGATNEKLFF. Written as DNA, the CDR3 is TGTGCCAGCAGAGACAGGGGTGCAACTAATGAAAAACTGTTTTTT.

J is TRBJ2-2 and V is TRBV11-2; D is ambiguous. CDR1 and CDR2 (germline): SGHAT, FQNNGV. The length of the CDR3 is 14 residues. Trimming stripped 3 bases from V and 1 base from J, with 6 bases between. The CDR3 DNA reads TGTGCCAGCAGCTTTACCGAGAACACCGGGGAGCTGTTTTTT. It yields the protein CASSFTENTGELFF.

The V and J genes are TRBV5-1 and TRBJ2-2, with D perhaps matching TRBD2 (5 bases). Trimming took off 0 bases at V and 5 bases at J, with 14 bases between the two ends. Germline loops: CDR1 SGHRS, CDR2 YFSETQ. The CDR3 has 16 residues. The CDR3 spells CASSLGTGYGTGELFF. CDR3 bases: TGCGCCAGCAGCTTGGGAACGGGATATGGGACCGGGGAGCTGTTTTTT.

This clone turned up a few times. The J gene is TRBJ1-2, the V gene TRBV5-1; tentative D call: TRBD1 (5 bases). CDR3 length: 13 amino acids. Looked up from germline, CDR1 is SGHRS and CDR2 is YFSETQ. V was clipped by 0 bases and J by 5 bases, with 8 bases between them. DNA for the CDR3: TGCGCCAGCAGCTTGGATTGGGGGTATGGCTACACCTTC. Translated, it gives CASSLDWGYGYTF.

The chain uses TRBV27 and TRBJ2-7; D gene unclear. V was shortened by 6 bases and J by 3 bases, with 15 bases between the two germline ends. This CDR3 comprises 14 residues. Germline V gene lookup returns CDR1 MNHEY and CDR2 SMNVEV (reference sequence). The CDR3: CASRPTGRNYEQYV. CDR3 coding DNA: TGTGCCAGCAGGCCCACGGGTAGAAACTACGAGCAGTACGTC.

The sample holds a few counts of this clone. The rearrangement uses TRBV12-3 or TRBV12-4 and TRBJ1-2, with D possibly being TRBD1 (5 bases). V was shortened by 4 bases and J by 4 bases, with 10 bases between the two germline ends. This CDR3 is built from 13 residues. The CDR3 is CASSSSGTYGYTF. In DNA form, the CDR3 reads TGTGCCAGCAGTTCTTCAGGGACCTATGGCTACACCTTC.

The rearrangement joins TRBV21-1 to TRBJ2-7; TRBD1 reflects the table's D call only, with no check against the DNA. TRBV21-1 is described as a pseudogene. This CDR3 spans 18 amino acids. The CDR3 sequence is CASPGLSPIRGTCYEQYV. As DNA, the CDR3 is TGTGCCAGTCCGGGGTTGTCTCCGATCAGGGGTACGTGCTACGAGCAGTACGTC.

The V call is TRBV7-2, the J call TRBJ1-4, with D perhaps matching TRBD1 (6 bases). The CDR3 extends over 15 amino acids. Germline-derived CDR1 and CDR2 are SGHTA and FQGNSA. Trimming took off 2 bases at V and 3 bases at J, with 10 bases between the two ends. The DNA of the CDR3 is TGTGCCAGCAGCTTATCAGGACAGCCTAATGAAAAACTGTTTTTT. It translates to CASSLSGQPNEKLFF.

The rearrangement joins TRBV9 to TRBJ2-3, with 8 bases that match TRBD2. Germline V lookup: CDR1 SGDLS, CDR2 YYNGEE. The CDR3 is made up of 13 amino acids. Trimming took 3 bases from V and 5 from J; bases not matched to a gene: 2. CDR3 coding DNA: TGTGCCAGCAGCGAACTAGCGGTAGATACGCAGTATTTT. Translation gives CASSELAVDTQYF.

The chain combines TRBV2 with TRBJ2-7, with 8 bases fitting TRBD1. Germline assignment: CDR1 SNHLY and CDR2 FYNNEI. The ends lost 5 bases at V and 6 bases at J; junction bases unmatched: 3. The CDR3 is 12 residues long. This chain's CDR3 is CASSQDRGEQYV. DNA for the CDR3: TGTGCCAGCAGTCAAGACAGGGGCGAGCAGTACGTC.

The V call is TRBV6-6, the J call TRBJ2-3; no firm D call. This CDR3 is 13 amino acids long. V lost 5 bases and J 3 bases, leaving 9 bases between the germline ends. Germline assignment: CDR1 MNHNY and CDR2 SVGAGI (reference sequence). The CDR3 loop reads CASSQIGTDTQYF. As DNA, the CDR3 is TGTGCCAGCAGTCAGATTGGGACAGATACGCAGTATTTT.

This chain connects TRBV6-6 to TRBJ1-5; D may be TRBD1 (5 bases). The CDR3 spans 16 residues. Germline V gene lookup returns CDR1 MNHNY and CDR2 SVGAGI (reference sequence). V was shortened by 6 bases and J by 0 bases, with 15 bases between the two germline ends. The CDR3 spells CASSWGGPSSNQPQHF. Written as DNA, the CDR3 is TGTGCCAGCAGCTGGGGGGGACCTAGTAGCAATCAGCCCCAGCATTTT.

The chain couples TRBV6-5 to TRBJ1-3, with D maybe TRBD1 (5 bases). In germline, CDR1 is MNHEY, CDR2 SVGAGI. V lost 0 bases, J lost 7 bases, and 10 bases lay in between. There are 14 residues in the CDR3. This chain's CDR3 is CASSYSGTRNTIYF. The CDR3 bases are TGTGCCAGCAGTTACTCCGGGACCCGCAACACCATATATTTT.

The chain joins TRBV2 to TRBJ2-7; tentative D call: TRBD2 (5 bases). The V gene lost 4 bases and the J gene lost 6 bases, with 10 bases spanning the gap. Looked up from germline, CDR1 is SNHLY and CDR2 is FYNNEI. This CDR3 comprises 12 residues. The CDR3 sequence: CASSVEGFEQYV. The CDR3 bases are TGTGCCAGCAGTGTCGAGGGCTTCGAGCAGTACGTC.

CDR3 in amino acids: CASSQYGTERLYGYTF. The CDR3 nucleotides read TGTGCCAGCAGCCAATATGGGACGGAGCGACTCTATGGCTACACCTTC. V and J are TRBV3-1 (or the pseudogene TRBV3-2) and TRBJ1-2; a possible D gene is TRBD1 (5 bases). Per germline, CDR1 LGHDT and CDR2 YNNKEL (reference sequence). The CDR3 has 16 amino acids. Trimming stripped 2 bases from V and 4 bases from J, with 17 bases between.

This chain joins TRBV2 and TRBJ2-5; no clear D gene. V lost 4 bases and J 5 bases, leaving 5 bases between the germline ends. There are 11 residues in the CDR3. From germline, CDR1 is SNHLY and CDR2 FYNNEI. CDR3 nucleotides: TGTGCCAGCAGTGCCCGTGAGACCCAGTACTTC. It specifies CASSARETQYF.

The rearrangement joins TRBV10-3 to TRBJ1-1; D is ambiguous. This CDR3 has 13 amino acids. The V end was cut by 3 bases, the J end by 1 base, with 6 bases between. Germline CDR1 is ENHRY and CDR2 is SYGVKD. CDR3 nucleotides: TGTGCCATCAGTGATACAACGAACACTGAAGCTTTCTTT. Protein: CAISDTTNTEAFF.

The chain joins TRBV10-3 to TRBJ2-3, with TRBD2 matching 14 bases. In germline, CDR1 is ENHRY, CDR2 SYGVKD. There are 15 residues in the CDR3. After removal of 6 bases from V and 5 bases from J, the junction contained 4 bases not matched to a gene. The chain's CDR3 is CAIRTSGGAGDTQYF. CDR3 nucleotides: TGTGCCATCAGGACTAGCGGGGGGGCCGGAGATACGCAGTATTTT.

The chain combines TRBV20-1 with TRBJ1-2; tentative D call: TRBD1 (5 bases). The CDR3 is 13 residues long. Trimming left V 6 bases short and J 2 bases short, with 13 bases between. The germline gives CDR1 DFQATT, CDR2 SNEGSKA (reference sequence). CDR3 bases: TGCAGTGCAAGTACGGGACTCAACTATGGCTACACCTTC. Its protein is CSASTGLNYGYTF.